This TCR beta chain was identified during a study of PD-1 blockade in classical Hodgkin lymphoma. This sample's time point: newly diagnosed, previously untreated cHL patient sample. CD4+ T cells were purified from thawed PBMCs by magnetic negative selection. Germline CDR1 reads GTSNPN; CDR2 reads SVGIG (reference sequence). There are 14 residues in the CDR3. On this clone: A junction end diverges from the germline sequence, so it may reflect a read error.

Assay used: immunoSEQ multiplex PCR; TCRdb lists only in-frame clones, some missing. The repertoire consists of tens of thousands of clones, with roughly nine tenths occurring once and the leading ten covering 0.4% to 0.5%. The rearrangement links TRBV30 to TRBJ1-5; D uncertain. The sequenced sample was CD4+ T cells from blood. This TCR was recovered from a human donor with classical Hodgkin lymphoma. CDR3 sequence reads: CAWTRAQSNRPQHF. The CDR3 DNA follows: TGTGCCTGGACCCGGGCCCAGAGCAATCGGCCCCAGCATTTT.